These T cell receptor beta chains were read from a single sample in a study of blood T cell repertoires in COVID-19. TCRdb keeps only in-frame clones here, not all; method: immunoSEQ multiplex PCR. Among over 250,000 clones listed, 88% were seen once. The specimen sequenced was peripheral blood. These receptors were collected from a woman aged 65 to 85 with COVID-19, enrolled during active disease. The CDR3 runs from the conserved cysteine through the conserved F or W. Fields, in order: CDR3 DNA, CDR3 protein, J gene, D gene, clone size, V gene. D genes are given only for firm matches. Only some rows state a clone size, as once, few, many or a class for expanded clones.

TGTGCCAGCAGTAGGCAGGGTAATCAGCCCCAGCATTTT	CASSRQGNQPQHF	TRBJ1-5	.	.	TRBV2
TGTGCCAGCATACCGGGAGTCTCCTACAATGAGCAGTTCTTC	CASIPGVSYNEQFF	TRBJ2-1	.	.	TRBV5-5
TGTGCCAGTAGTATCAGCCCCCGGGGTGGCATTCAGTACTTC	CASSISPRGGIQYF	TRBJ2-4	.	.	TRBV19
TGTGCCAGTAGTATAGACCTGAGGGCAGCAAACTATGGCTACACCTTC	CASSIDLRAANYGYTF	TRBJ1-2	.	.	TRBV19
TGTGCCACCAGCCGTAGCGGGGGAAGCACAGATACGCAGTATTTT	CATSRSGGSTDTQYF	TRBJ2-3	TRBD2	.	TRBV6-5
TGTGCCAGCAGCGGGACTAGTGTACAAGAGACCCAGTACTTC	CASSGTSVQETQYF	TRBJ2-5	TRBD2	.	TRBV2
TGTGCCAGTAGTATTGACAGGAACTACCCAGGCTACACCTTC	CASSIDRNYPGYTF	TRBJ1-2	.	.	TRBV19
TGTGCCAGCAGCTTATATGGGTGGGAGGCGGCCTACGAGCAGTACTTC	CASSLYGWEAAYEQYF	TRBJ2-7	.	once	TRBV7-6
TGTGCCAGCAGCTTTCGGACTAGTAGGGGTGAGCAGTTCTTC	CASSFRTSRGEQFF	TRBJ2-1	TRBD2	.	TRBV7-2
TGTGCCAGCAGCGTAGCGGGGGGGTACAATGAGCAGTTCTTC	CASSVAGGYNEQFF	TRBJ2-1	TRBD2	.	TRBV6-5
TGTGCCAGCAGCTCCGGACTAGCGGGAGCCTACAAGCAGTACTTC	CASSSGLAGAYKQYF	TRBJ2-7	TRBD2	.	TRBV5-4
TGTGCCAGCAGCGGGACAGCAGTTAATGAAAAACTGTTTTTT	CASSGTAVNEKLFF	TRBJ1-4	TRBD1	.	TRBV6-5
TGTGCCAGCAGCCAAGGCGGGGGGCTTTACAATGAGCAGTTCTTC	CASSQGGGLYNEQFF	TRBJ2-1	TRBD2	.	TRBV14
TGTGCCAGTAGTATAGATCTAAACCACCTACCTTTCTTT	CASSIDLNHLPFF	TRBJ1-1	.	.	TRBV19
TGTGCCAGCAGCTTAGATCAGGCCATGAACACTGAAGCTTTCTTT	CASSLDQAMNTEAFF	TRBJ1-1	.	.	TRBV11-3
TGTGCCAGCAGCCAAGATTTGACTTACAATGAGCAGTTCTTC	CASSQDLTYNEQFF	TRBJ2-1	.	.	TRBV4-2
TGTGCCAGCAGCTTATCCAGCGTCTCTGGGGCCAACGTCCTGACTTTC	CASSLSSVSGANVLTF	TRBJ2-6	.	.	TRBV7-3
TGTGCCAGCAAATTGGGAACAGGGAGCAATCAGCCCCAGCATTTT	CASKLGTGSNQPQHF	TRBJ1-5	.	once	TRBV2
TGTGCCTGGAGTGTACCTAGCGGGAGCGAGGAGCAGTACTTC	CAWSVPSGSEEQYF	TRBJ2-7	TRBD2	.	TRBV30
TGTGCCAGCAGTTTATGGGCAGCGGGAGGGCCACATGAGCAGTTCTTC	CASSLWAAGGPHEQFF	TRBJ2-1	TRBD2	.	TRBV27
TGTGCCAGCAGGCAGGGGGTGGGATACACCTTC	CASRQGVGYTF	TRBJ1-2	TRBD1	.	TRBV7-2
TGTGCCAGCAGCCCCACCAGATTTAGCAATCAGCCCCAGCATTTT	CASSPTRFSNQPQHF	TRBJ1-5	.	.	TRBV3-1/TRBV3-2
TGTGCCAGCAGTTCAGAACAGGGGGCTAATTCACCCCTCCACTTT	CASSSEQGANSPLHF	TRBJ1-6	TRBD1	.	TRBV28
TGTGCCAGCAGCCAAGCGGGGTCTGGAAACACCATATATTTT	CASSQAGSGNTIYF	TRBJ1-3	.	.	TRBV3-1/TRBV3-2
TGCGCCAGCAGCTTGGAGGGGTACGAGCAGTACTTC	CASSLEGYEQYF	TRBJ2-7	.	.	TRBV5-1
TGTGCCAGCAGCTTGGCCCTCTATTTGCAGCCCCAGCATTTT	CASSLALYLQPQHF	TRBJ1-5	.	.	TRBV5-5
TGTGCCAGCAGCAATGCCGGGACAGTCTCCTACGAGCAGTACTTC	CASSNAGTVSYEQYF	TRBJ2-7	TRBD1	.	TRBV6-5
TGTGCCAGCAGCTCGCTACGGACAGGGTTGACTGAAGCTTTCTTT	CASSSLRTGLTEAFF	TRBJ1-1	TRBD1	.	TRBV11-3
TGTGCCAGCAGCCCGACAGGGGGCGCCTCAGATACGCAGTATTTT	CASSPTGGASDTQYF	TRBJ2-3	TRBD1	.	TRBV5-6
TGTGCCAGCAGCTTAACGGACAGGGTGGCTGAAGCTTTCTTT	CASSLTDRVAEAFF	TRBJ1-1	TRBD1	.	TRBV11-3
TGTGCCAGCGATCCAGGGGGCGATCAGCCCCAGCATTTT	CASDPGGDQPQHF	TRBJ1-5	TRBD1	once	TRBV12-3/TRBV12-4
TGTGCCATCAGTCGGCTAGCGGGAGTGGACGGGGAGCTGTTTTTT	CAISRLAGVDGELFF	TRBJ2-2	TRBD2	.	TRBV10-3
TGTGCTAGTGGTTTGCGGGTAGCGGGATACACCGGGGAGCTGTTTTTT	CASGLRVAGYTGELFF	TRBJ2-2	TRBD2	.	TRBV12-5
TGCAGTGCTAGTACCAGTTACCATGAAAAACTGTTTTTT	CSASTSYHEKLFF	TRBJ1-4	.	.	TRBV20-1
TGTGCCAGCAGCCCGGGACAGGGGTGGAATGAGCAGTTCTTC	CASSPGQGWNEQFF	TRBJ2-1	TRBD1	.	TRBV13
TGTGCCACCAGCAGAGATCGTGGGGGCCCCTACGAGCAGTACTTC	CATSRDRGGPYEQYF	TRBJ2-7	.	.	TRBV15
TGCGCCAGCAGCTTAGAGTCTGGGGCCAACGTCCTGACTTTC	CASSLESGANVLTF	TRBJ2-6	.	.	TRBV5-1
TGTGCCAGTAGTACCGGGACAGGGGGCATCCAGACCCAGTACTTC	CASSTGTGGIQTQYF	TRBJ2-5	TRBD1	.	TRBV19
TGCGCCAGCAGCTTGGCCATCCAGGGCTACGAGCAGTACTTC	CASSLAIQGYEQYF	TRBJ2-7	.	.	TRBV5-1
TGTGCCACCAGTGAGACTACCGGGACTAGGAAGGAGCAGTACTTC	CATSETTGTRKEQYF	TRBJ2-7	TRBD2	.	TRBV24-1
TGTGCCAGCAGCCCACAGGGCTACGAGCAGTACTTC	CASSPQGYEQYF	TRBJ2-7	.	.	TRBV11-2
TGTGCCAGCAGAAGATCTCAGGGGAACTATGGCTACACCTTC	CASRRSQGNYGYTF	TRBJ1-2	.	.	TRBV2
TGTGCCAGCAGCTTAATCGACTGGCCGTACGAGCAGTACTTC	CASSLIDWPYEQYF	TRBJ2-7	.	.	TRBV5-6
TGTGCCAGCAGCTTGGGACTAAAGACAGGGGGCAATGAGCAGTTCTTC	CASSLGLKTGGNEQFF	TRBJ2-1	TRBD1	once	TRBV5-6
TGCGCCAGCAGTCGGGAGAGAGAGACTGAAGCTTTCTTT	CASSRERETEAFF	TRBJ1-1	.	once	TRBV5-1
TGTGCCAGCAGCCAAGAACAAAGTCTAGCGGGTGGCTACGAGCAGTACTTC	CASSQEQSLAGGYEQYF	TRBJ2-7	TRBD2	.	TRBV4-2
TGTGCCAGCAGTACCCAACCGGGACAGGGGTCGTTGTCCTATAATTCACCCCTCCACTTT	CASSTQPGQGSLSYNSPLHF	TRBJ1-6	TRBD1	.	TRBV27
TGTGCCAGCAGTTTTCGTCCGGGTGAGCAGTTCTTC	CASSFRPGEQFF	TRBJ2-1	.	.	TRBV27
TGTGCCAGCAGCCTCCCAGTACATATAGGCTACACCTTC	CASSLPVHIGYTF	TRBJ1-2	.	.	TRBV11-3
TGTGCCTGGAACCGGGACAGGGGGACAGATACGCAGTATTTT	CAWNRDRGTDTQYF	TRBJ2-3	TRBD1	.	TRBV30
TGTGCCAGCAGCTTGGACAGGGGCTACAATGAGCAGTTCTTC	CASSLDRGYNEQFF	TRBJ2-1	TRBD1	.	TRBV11-2
TGTGCCAGCAGTGACTCGGGGCAGGGGGCGGTCGACGAGCAGTACTTC	CASSDSGQGAVDEQYF	TRBJ2-7	TRBD1	.	TRBV6-4
TGCAGCGTCTTTTCCAGGGGGGCGAACACTGAAGCTTTCTTT	CSVFSRGANTEAFF	TRBJ1-1	TRBD1	.	TRBV29-1
TGCGCCAGCAGCGCGGGACCCACGAACACCGGGGAGCTGTTTTTT	CASSAGPTNTGELFF	TRBJ2-2	.	.	TRBV5-1
TGTGCCCTGGGTAGCGGGAGCTTGGATACGCAGTATTTT	CALGSGSLDTQYF	TRBJ2-3	TRBD2	.	TRBV7-9
TGTGCCAGCAGCCCGACTAGCGGGGTCCAAGAGACCCAGTACTTC	CASSPTSGVQETQYF	TRBJ2-5	TRBD2	.	TRBV7-8
TGTGCCAGTAATAAGGGGACAGGGGTCACCGGGGAGCTGTTTTTT	CASNKGTGVTGELFF	TRBJ2-2	TRBD1	.	TRBV19
TGTGCCAGCTCACCAACGGGACAGGGTTTAGGGCAGTACTTC	CASSPTGQGLGQYF	TRBJ2-7	TRBD1	.	TRBV18